This is a list of T cell receptor beta chains from one sample in a study of OX40 agonist ivuxolimab in advanced cancers. Here immunoSEQ multiplex PCR was the method, and the copy in TCRdb shows in-frame clones only, minus some. The sample lists more than 65,000 clones, around four fifths occurring once. Sequencing was performed on CD4+ or CD8+ T cells sorted from blood, taken in a trial of the OX40 agonist ivuxolimab. Receptors were obtained from an adult with an advanced solid tumor such as melanoma, head and neck, liver or kidney cancer. CDR3s include the opening cysteine and the closing phenylalanine or tryptophan. The D gene is left open where the match is weak. Some rows mark clone size as missing; the rest say once, few, many or name a class of expanded clone.

D	size	V	J	CDR3	DNA
TRBD2	-	TRBV6-1	TRBJ2-1	CAHGTSRNNEQFF	TGTGCCCATGGGACTAGCAGGAACAATGAGCAGTTCTTC
-	-	TRBV7-9	TRBJ1-2	CASSSDRGQTNYGYTF	TGTGCCAGCAGCTCTGATAGGGGCCAGACTAACTATGGCTACACCTTC
TRBD2	-	TRBV5-6	TRBJ2-7	CASSLYGTSGAHYEQYF	TGTGCCAGCAGCCTCTACGGGACTAGCGGGGCCCACTACGAGCAGTACTTC
-	once	TRBV5-1	TRBJ1-2	CASSFESPNYGYTF	TGCGCCAGCAGCTTCGAGAGCCCTAACTATGGCTACACCTTC
TRBD2	-	TRBV19	TRBJ2-3	CASSMGGDTQYF	TGTGCCAGTAGTATGGGAGGGGATACGCAGTATTTT
-	-	TRBV2	TRBJ2-7	CASSSGPYEQYF	TGTGCCAGCAGCTCCGGGCCCTACGAGCAGTACTTC
-	-	TRBV11-1	TRBJ2-2	CASSPRVSGSTGELFF	TGTGCCAGCAGCCCCCGGGTTTCGGGGTCCACCGGGGAGCTGTTTTTT
-	-	TRBV9	TRBJ2-6	CASSVSSSRLGANVLTF	TGTGCCAGCAGCGTGTCCAGTTCTCGGCTAGGGGCCAACGTCCTGACTTTC
-	-	TRBV4-3	TRBJ2-7	CASSQEPGSAYEQYF	TGCGCCAGCAGCCAAGAACCGGGCTCGGCCTACGAGCAGTACTTC
TRBD1	-	TRBV19	TRBJ1-1	CASSTLLTHTGGGNPNTEAFF	TGTGCCAGTAGTACTCTACTTACTCACACGGGAGGGGGCAACCCGAACACTGAAGCTTTCTTT
-	-	TRBV5-8	TRBJ1-5	CASSLAVGTGQPQHF	TGTGCCAGCAGCTTGGCGGTGGGTACGGGTCAGCCCCAGCATTTT
-	-	TRBV2	TRBJ2-1	CASSPTSTSIEQFF	TGTGCCAGCAGTCCCACTAGCACGTCAATCGAGCAGTTCTTC
TRBD1	-	TRBV7-9	TRBJ2-1	CASSLGSETGVGDEQFF	TGTGCCAGCAGCTTAGGATCCGAGACAGGGGTCGGCGATGAGCAGTTCTTC
-	-	TRBV5-6	TRBJ2-2	CASSNLLFGELFF	TGTGCCAGCAGCAATCTTTTGTTCGGGGAGCTGTTTTTT
-	-	TRBV11-2	TRBJ2-7	CASSPLGQIHYEQYF	TGTGCCAGCAGCCCACTGGGGCAGATTCACTACGAGCAGTACTTC
-	-	TRBV10-3	TRBJ2-5	CAISESGTSGQYF	TGTGCCATCAGTGAGTCCGGGACTTCTGGCCAGTACTTC
-	-	TRBV19	TRBJ1-4	CASAQRAANEKLFF	TGTGCCAGCGCGCAGCGGGCGGCTAATGAAAAACTGTTTTTT
-	-	TRBV16	TRBJ1-4	CASSQSDSPWLLFF	TGTGCCAGCAGCCAATCTGACAGCCCATGGTTACTGTTTTTT
-	-	TRBV11-3	TRBJ2-1	CASSLAGSYNEQFF	TGTGCCAGCAGCTTGGCTGGCTCCTACAATGAGCAGTTCTTC
TRBD1	-	TRBV5-6	TRBJ1-2	CASSLEQGGPNYGYTF	TGTGCCAGCAGCTTGGAACAAGGGGGCCCCAACTATGGCTACACCTTC
-	-	TRBV9	TRBJ2-7	CASSVAGRGAYEQYF	TGTGCCAGCAGCGTAGCTGGCAGGGGAGCCTACGAGCAGTACTTC
-	-	TRBV11-2	TRBJ1-3	CASSRFSLSGNTIYF	TGTGCCAGCAGCAGGTTCTCACTCTCTGGAAACACCATATATTTT
-	-	TRBV9	TRBJ1-2	CASSVGQGRFGYTF	TGTGCCAGCAGCGTAGGGCAGGGTCGGTTTGGCTACACCTTC
TRBD1	-	TRBV18	TRBJ1-1	CASSPRVAQGTEAFF	TGTGCCAGCTCACCACGCGTGGCACAGGGGACTGAAGCTTTCTTT
TRBD1	-	TRBV6-5	TRBJ1-2	CASSWGTGRNGKGYTF	TGTGCCAGCAGTTGGGGGACAGGGCGAAATGGGAAGGGCTACACCTTC
-	-	TRBV5-1	TRBJ2-7	CASSPLGTEGSSEYF	TGCGCCAGCAGCCCCCTTGGGACGGAAGGGTCCTCCGAGTACTTC
-	-	TRBV10-2	TRBJ1-3	CASSESVLSGNTIYF	TGCGCCAGCAGTGAATCAGTACTCTCTGGAAACACCATATATTTT
TRBD2	-	TRBV5-1	TRBJ2-3	CASSLSGVSTDTQYF	TGCGCCAGCAGCTTGAGCGGGGTGAGCACAGATACGCAGTATTTT
TRBD2	-	TRBV19	TRBJ2-7	CASTGTSGSYEQYF	TGTGCCAGCACCGGGACTAGCGGGAGCTACGAGCAGTACTTC
-	few	TRBV6-1	TRBJ1-5	CASSAGPRQPQHF	TGTGCCAGCAGTGCCGGTCCCCGTCAGCCCCAGCATTTT
-	-	TRBV5-4	TRBJ1-3	CASSLDTGSGNTIYF	TGTGCCAGCAGCTTGGATACAGGGTCTGGAAACACCATATATTTT
-	-	TRBV19	TRBJ1-3	CASSIKLREGGNTIYF	TGTGCCAGTAGTATTAAGTTACGGGAAGGAGGAAACACCATATATTTT
-	-	TRBV6-6	TRBJ1-1	CASSYGPGNAEAFF	TGTGCCAGCAGTTACGGTCCGGGAAATGCTGAAGCTTTCTTT
TRBD1	-	TRBV4-1	TRBJ1-5	CASTKTGTEGSNQPQHF	TGCGCCAGCACCAAGACAGGGACGGAGGGTAGCAATCAGCCCCAGCATTTT
-	-	TRBV7-2	TRBJ2-3	CASNYRRGDTQYF	TGTGCCAGCAACTATAGGAGGGGAGATACGCAGTATTTT
-	-	TRBV14	TRBJ1-2	CASSHGRGRNYGYTF	TGTGCCAGCAGCCACGGCCGCGGCCGCAACTATGGCTACACCTTC
-	-	TRBV4-3	TRBJ1-1	CASRPLEAFF	TGCGCCAGCAGGCCACTAGAAGCTTTCTTT
TRBD1	-	TRBV5-1	TRBJ1-2	CASSLVAGGSAGSGYTF	TGCGCCAGCAGCTTGGTCGCAGGGGGATCAGCAGGGAGTGGCTACACCTTC
-	-	TRBV5-6	TRBJ1-5	CASSSLRGGNQPQHF	TGTGCCAGCAGCTCACTCAGGGGAGGTAATCAGCCCCAGCATTTT
-	-	TRBV28	TRBJ1-2	CASSNNYGYTF	TGTGCCAGCAGTAACAACTATGGCTACACCTTC
-	-	TRBV6-5	TRBJ2-7	CASQPPGRSLYEQYF	TGTGCCAGCCAACCCCCGGGACGTTCTCTCTACGAGCAGTACTTC
-	-	TRBV5-4	TRBJ1-4	CASSPDATNEKLFF	TGTGCCAGCAGCCCGGACGCAACTAATGAAAAACTGTTTTTT
TRBD2	-	TRBV11-3	TRBJ2-1	CASSPSGGTSRNNEQFF	TGTGCCAGCAGCCCCTCTGGGGGGACTAGCAGAAACAATGAGCAGTTCTTC
-	-	TRBV19	TRBJ1-6	CASRALGDSPLHF	TGTGCCAGTAGAGCGCTCGGTGATTCACCCCTCCACTTT
TRBD1	-	TRBV11-2	TRBJ2-5	CASSRQGEIQETQYF	TGTGCCAGCAGCCGACAGGGAGAAATCCAAGAGACCCAGTACTTC
TRBD2	-	TRBV5-1	TRBJ2-3	CASSLPGGGTDTQYF	TGCGCCAGCAGCTTGCCCGGCGGGGGGACAGATACGCAGTATTTT
-	-	TRBV30	TRBJ1-4	CAWSGGGGRHEKLFF	TGTGCCTGGAGTGGCGGGGGGGGGCGACATGAAAAACTGTTTTTT
-	-	TRBV2	TRBJ1-5	CAIRDPGSNQPQHF	TGTGCCATCAGGGATCCAGGGAGCAATCAGCCCCAGCATTTT
TRBD1	-	TRBV2	TRBJ1-1	CASSVTGDDTEAFF	TGTGCCAGCAGTGTGACAGGGGATGACACTGAAGCTTTCTTT
-	-	TRBV5-6	TRBJ2-5	CASSLQGQETQYF	TGTGCCAGCAGCTTGCAGGGCCAGGAGACCCAGTACTTC
-	-	TRBV28	TRBJ1-4	CASSFMGLGNEKLFF	TGTGCCAGCAGTTTTATGGGCCTCGGCAATGAAAAACTGTTTTTT
-	-	TRBV7-6	TRBJ2-7	CASSPSIFIGRTYEQYF	TGTGCCAGCAGCCCTTCAATCTTTATCGGCCGGACCTACGAGCAGTACTTC
TRBD1	-	TRBV19	TRBJ2-1	CASRITGQGYNEQFF	TGTGCCAGTAGGATAACGGGACAGGGCTACAATGAGCAGTTCTTC
-	once	TRBV30	TRBJ1-6	CAWSLNQNSPLHF	TGTGCCTGGAGCTTGAACCAAAATTCACCCCTCCACTTT
TRBD2	-	TRBV6-4	TRBJ2-3	CASSVLAGVTSTDTQYF	TGTGCCAGCAGTGTACTAGCGGGAGTCACTAGCACAGATACGCAGTATTTT